Listed below are T cell receptor beta chains from one sample, sequenced in a study of OX40 agonist ivuxolimab in advanced cancers. The assay was immunoSEQ multiplex PCR, and TCRdb's table has in-frame clones only and misses some. Here the sample spans approximately 110,000 clones, just under 95% being singletons. The specimen was CD4+ or CD8+ T cells sorted from blood, collected in a trial of the OX40 agonist ivuxolimab. Receptor source: an adult with an advanced solid tumor such as melanoma, head and neck, liver or kidney cancer. Each CDR3 is given with its conserved first and last residue. Fields, in order: J gene, clone size, V gene, D gene, CDR3 protein, CDR3 DNA. D genes are given only for firm matches. Expanded clones get a size class; other rows say once, few or many, or leave the size out.

TRBJ2-1,NA,TRBV4-1,TRBD2,CASSQEGTSGSGSFNEQFF,TGCGCCAGCAGCCAAGAGGGGACTAGCGGGAGTGGGTCCTTCAATGAGCAGTTCTTC
TRBJ1-3,NA,TRBV7-2,NA,CASSLEGGTSGNTIYF,TGTGCCAGCAGCTTAGAGGGGGGAACCTCTGGAAACACCATATATTTT
TRBJ2-7,NA,TRBV18,NA,CASSPDTSSYEQYF,TGTGCCAGCTCACCCGACACGAGCTCCTACGAGCAGTACTTC
TRBJ2-3,NA,TRBV9,NA,CASSVGAPPDTQYF,TGTGCCAGCAGCGTAGGGGCTCCCCCAGATACGCAGTATTTT
TRBJ1-3,NA,TRBV27,NA,CASSLRGTGIGNTIYF,TGTGCCAGCAGTTTAAGGGGTACTGGGATAGGAAACACCATATATTTT
TRBJ2-2,NA,TRBV21-1,NA,CATPHSSTGELFF,TGTGCCACCCCCCACTCGAGCACCGGGGAGCTGTTTTTT
TRBJ1-2,NA,TRBV25-1,NA,CASSDRGGTNYGYTF,TGTGCCAGCAGTGATAGGGGGGGCACGAACTATGGCTACACCTTC
TRBJ1-5,NA,TRBV6-1,TRBD1,CASRTGSGGGQPQHF,TGTGCCAGCAGGACAGGTTCAGGGGGCGGTCAGCCCCAGCATTTT
TRBJ2-7,NA,TRBV20-1,NA,CSAREGRGHHF,TGCAGTGCTAGAGAGGGCCGGGGCCACCACTTC
TRBJ2-2,once,TRBV6-1,NA,CASSAGLTGELFF,TGTGCCAGCAGTGCAGGGCTCACCGGGGAGCTGTTTTTT
TRBJ2-1,NA,TRBV5-1,TRBD1,CASSLGTGAYNEQFF,TGCGCCAGCAGCTTGGGGACAGGTGCCTACAATGAGCAGTTCTTC
TRBJ2-3,NA,TRBV7-3,NA,CASSLFGQGSKADTQYF,TGTGCCAGCAGCTTATTCGGCCAGGGGTCCAAGGCAGATACGCAGTATTTT
TRBJ1-2,NA,TRBV27,NA,CASSFRGSYGYTF,TGTGCCAGCAGTTTCAGGGGAAGCTATGGCTACACCTTC
TRBJ2-7,once,TRBV27,NA,CASSLRGPYEQYF,TGTGCCAGCAGTTTACGTGGGCCCTACGAGCAGTACTTC
TRBJ1-1,once,TRBV4-1,NA,CASSQGFGQPPFNEAFF,TGCGCCAGCAGCCAAGGGTTTGGACAGCCGCCGTTTAATGAAGCTTTCTTT
TRBJ1-2,NA,TRBV6-1,NA,CASSEVSYGYTF,TGTGCCAGCAGTGAAGTTAGCTATGGCTACACCTTC
TRBJ1-2,NA,TRBV4-3,NA,CASSPDRNNYGYTF,TGCGCCAGCAGCCCCGACAGAAATAACTATGGCTACACCTTC
TRBJ1-2,NA,TRBV9,NA,CASSVAGGLTPLYGYTF,TGTGCCAGCAGCGTAGCTGGGGGCTTAACACCCCTCTATGGCTACACCTTC
TRBJ1-3,once,TRBV9,NA,CASSSTGARPGNTIYF,TGTGCCAGCAGTTCTACAGGTGCCCGTCCTGGAAACACCATATATTTT
TRBJ1-3,once,TRBV7-2,TRBD1,CASSPGGSSGNTIYF,TGTGCCAGCAGCCCAGGGGGGAGCTCTGGAAACACCATATATTTT
TRBJ1-5,NA,TRBV19,NA,CASSRGRGTNQPQHF,TGTGCCAGTAGTCGGGGACGGGGGACCAATCAGCCCCAGCATTTT
TRBJ2-5,NA,TRBV7-3,NA,CASSPGESETQYF,TGTGCCAGCAGCCCGGGAGAGTCAGAGACCCAGTACTTC